The 14 T cell receptor beta chains below come from one sample, sequenced in a study of blood T cell repertoires in COVID-19. Sequencing was performed with immunoSEQ multiplex PCR; in TCRdb, only in-frame clones are kept and a portion is missing. The sample has 95,000 to 100,000 clones; approximately 89% are singletons. The sequenced material came from peripheral blood. These receptors all come from a woman in her twenties or thirties with acute or convalescent COVID-19.

This clone was counted a few times. This chain uses TRBV30 with TRBJ2-3, with D uncertain. CDR1 is GTSNPN and CDR2 is SVGIG in the germline V gene (reference sequence). Trimming took off 4 bases at V and 1 base at J, with 15 bases between the two ends. The CDR3 is 15 amino acids. CDR3 loop: CAWTDTSYGTDTQYF. In DNA, the CDR3 is TGTGCCTGGACCGACACGTCCTATGGCACAGATACGCAGTATTTT.

The chain has TRBV9 and TRBJ1-2, with TRBD1 matching 9 bases. The CDR3 runs 15 residues. Per germline, CDR1 SGDLS and CDR2 YYNGEE. The V segment lost 3 bases and the J segment 4 bases; nucleotides outside the gene matches: 7. CDR3 DNA sequence: TGTGCCAGCAGCGCCCGACAGGGGGTGGGCTATGGCTACACCTTC. As protein: CASSARQGVGYGYTF.

The chain joins TRBV29-1 to TRBJ2-2; D is undetermined. The CDR3 covers 13 residues. V shed 5 bases and J shed 1 base, with 8 bases lying between them. Germline-derived CDR1 and CDR2 are SQVTM and ANQGSEA. The CDR3 bases are TGCAGCGTTTTCCCTAGGAACACCGGGGAGCTGTTTTTT. It is translated as CSVFPRNTGELFF.

The chain uses TRBV28 and TRBJ1-3; D is unclear. Germline assignment: CDR1 MDHEN and CDR2 SYDVKM. The CDR3 runs 15 residues. Trimming cost V 7 bases and J 2 bases, with 15 bases left between them. Here the CDR3 DNA reads TGTGCCAGCACCGATTTCGGGAGTCCTGGAAACACCATATATTTT. Amino acid sequence: CASTDFGSPGNTIYF.

The chain recombines TRBV7-2 with TRBJ2-7; 7 bases agree with TRBD1. CDR1 is SGHTA and CDR2 is FQGNSA in the germline V gene. The CDR3 covers 14 residues. Trimming at V came to 4 bases and at J to 1 base, leaving 4 bases not matched to a gene. The CDR3 loop is CASSSQTGSYEQYF. The CDR3 DNA reads TGTGCCAGCAGCTCCCAGACAGGGTCCTACGAGCAGTACTTC.

The rearrangement joins TRBV19 to TRBJ1-2; D is ambiguous. The germline CDR1 and CDR2 sequences are LNHDA and SQIVND (reference sequence). The length of the CDR3 is 14 residues. Trimming removed 7 bases at V and 0 bases at J, with 12 bases between. This CDR3 reads CASTSRQANYGYTF. CDR3 nucleotides: TGTGCCAGTACTAGCAGGCAAGCTAACTATGGCTACACCTTC.

This clone was counted once. Here the CDR3 reads CASSPWASGGAAGELFF. CDR3 sequence (DNA): TGTGCCAGCAGCCCCTGGGCTAGCGGGGGGGCCGCCGGGGAGCTGTTTTTT. The V call is TRBV7-3, the J call TRBJ2-2; 12 nucleotides line up with TRBD2. Germline loops: CDR1 SGHTA, CDR2 FQGTGA. Trimming took 5 bases from V and 6 from J; bases not matched to a gene: 10. The CDR3 totals 17 residues. Combining the CDR3 with reference TRBV7-3 and TRBJ2-2 gives the whole variable domain GAGVSQTPSNKVTEKGKYVELRCDPISGHTALYWYRQSLGQGPEFLIYFQGTGAADDSGLPNDRFFAVRPEGSVSTLKIQRTERGDSAVYLCASSPWASGGAAGELFFGEGSRLTVL.

V usage is TRBV3-1 (or the pseudogene TRBV3-2) and J usage is TRBJ2-7; TRBD2 matches at 8 bases. J gave up 2 bases and V 1 base, and 7 bases lay outside the gene matches. Germline V lookup: CDR1 LGHDT, CDR2 YNNKEL (reference sequence). This CDR3 has 16 residues. CDR3 region: CASSQGTAGEPYEQYF. DNA of the CDR3: TGTGCCAGCAGCCAAGGTACAGCGGGGGAACCCTACGAGCAGTACTTC.

This clone was seen more than once but under ten times. The V call is TRBV5-5, the J call TRBJ2-7; 8 bases align to TRBD2. Germline-derived CDR1 and CDR2 are SGHKS and YYEKEE (reference sequence). This CDR3 spans 16 amino acids. Trimming removed 3 bases from V and 4 bases from J; junction bases left unmatched: 12. CDR3: CASSSVFGLAGYEQYF. CDR3 nucleotides: TGTGCCAGCAGCTCGGTGTTCGGGCTAGCGGGTTACGAGCAGTACTTC.

The rearrangement links TRBV10-1 to TRBJ1-2, with unresolved D. The V end lost 0 bases, the J end lost 9 bases, and 14 bases lay between the germline ends. Germline V lookup: CDR1 WNHNN, CDR2 SYGVQD (reference sequence). There are 14 residues in the CDR3. The CDR3 coding sequence is TGCGCCAGCAGTGAGTCGACTCGACCTCGAAGCTACACCTTC. This codes for CASSESTRPRSYTF.

CDR3 in DNA: TGTGCCAGCAGACGACTAGCGGGTAGCACAGATACGCAGTATTTT. Encoded protein: CASRRLAGSTDTQYF. The rearrangement uses TRBV6-4 and TRBJ2-3, with 10 bases matching TRBD2. The CDR3 sequence is 15 residues long. Losses at the gene ends were 6 bases for V and 0 bases for J; bases not matched to a gene: 3. CDR1 and CDR2 from the germline V gene are MRHNA and SNTAGT.

This sequence joins TRBV6-5 and TRBJ2-5, with D perhaps TRBD2 (5 bases). Germline V gene sequence: CDR1 MNHEY, CDR2 SVGAGI. This CDR3 contains 13 residues. The V end was cut by 4 bases, the J end by 3 bases, with 9 bases between. Here the CDR3 DNA reads TGTGCCAGCAGTTCCGCCGGGAAAGAGACCCAGTACTTC. Protein sequence: CASSSAGKETQYF.

The rearrangement joins TRBV18 to TRBJ2-7; TRBD2 aligns across 9 bases. The CDR3 consists of 13 residues. Germline CDR1 reads KGHSH; CDR2 reads LQKENI. Trimming at V came to 6 bases and at J to 6 bases, leaving 6 bases not matched to a gene. CDR3 region: CASSQSSGAEQYF. As DNA, the CDR3 is TGTGCCAGCTCCCAATCTAGCGGGGCCGAGCAGTACTTC. The full variable domain, with the rest looked up from reference TRBV18 and TRBJ2-7, is NAGVMQNPRHLVRRRGQEARLRCSPMKGHSHVYWYRQLPEEGLKFMVYLQKENIIDESGMPKERFSAEFPKEGPSILRIQQVVRGDSAAYFCASSQSSGAEQYFGPGTRLTVT.

The chain uses TRBV27 and TRBJ2-2; possible D gene TRBD2, 6 bases. CDR3 size: 17 residues. Trimming took 2 bases from V and 5 from J, leaving 18 bases between them. Germline CDR1 and CDR2: MNHEY and SMNVEV (reference sequence). Here the CDR3 DNA reads TGTGCCAGCAGTTTAGCGGCGGGGCCTATAGGAACCGGGGAGCTGTTTTTT. It yields the protein CASSLAAGPIGTGELFF.